This T cell receptor (beta chain) originates from a study of blood T cells in healthy people across ages (dated by TCRdb to 2013 to 2016). About the full investigation: In model experiments, template switching captured roughly one uniquely barcoded TCR beta cDNA molecule for every two T cells. To track age-related changes in TCR beta repertoire diversity, the study relied on deep sequencing normalized with unique cDNA molecular identifiers. The donors were divided into four age groups: young (average about 16 years), middle-aged (over 35), aged (around 67) and long-lived (82). Donors of different ages were randomly distributed across sequencing lanes to avoid experimental bias. Two additional independent replicas of 1 million unique cDNA reads from the same blood draw were analyzed for two donors (one aged 18 to 29 and one aged 80 or older).

Findings and caveats that apply to the study as a whole: Compared with the aged group, the long-lived group had more naive CD4+ T cells, fewer expanded clones and increased TCR diversity, a pattern suggesting age selection. The CMV infection status of donors was not known, potentially confounding age-related changes in expanded clonotypes. Estimates of total diversity based on one million sequenced T cells were considered lower bounds and underestimates. Observed TCR beta diversity per million T cells fell roughly linearly with age, and a significant reduction was already apparent by age approximately 41. Since profiling was done on bulk unsorted PBMCs, naive and antigen-experienced compartments could not be conclusively compared. The percentage of naive T cells measured by flow cytometry correlated strongly with observed TCR beta diversity.

Via the germline V gene, CDR1 is SGHRS and CDR2 YFSETQ. V is cut by 3 bases and J by 0 bases, and the space between the germline ends is 6 bases. CDR3 length: 14 amino acids, cysteine to phenylalanine. Of the read, only the CDR3 DNA is kept; its 42 bases are in frame from base 1. Systemically healthy Caucasian individuals from Russia, around 39 in total and aged about 6 to 90 years, were included as donors. Each donor gave about 10 milliliters of peripheral blood, drawn into EDTA-treated Vacutainer tubes. Ficoll-Paque density-gradient centrifugation was used to isolate PBMCs, with at least 6.5 million obtained per sample. Trizol reagent was used to extract total RNA from PBMCs, with at least 6 micrograms per sample. The percentages of naive CD45RAhigh/CD27high T cells were determined by flow cytometry on a PBMC aliquot from every donor. In its sample, this clonotype was seen a few times. No cognate antigen has been identified for it. Base qualities are not at hand, and no much larger clone is one base apart.

Library method: 5' RACE. Sequencing relied on an Illumina HiSeq 2500. A second PCR of roughly 7 to 12 cycles was performed with a sample-barcoded 5' primer and a J-beta primer mix. A unique molecular identifier was introduced onto each TCR beta cDNA molecule by a template-switch 5' adaptor carrying 12 random nucleotides. At least 2.5 million CDR3-containing paired-end reads were obtained from each sample. All of the RNA was converted into first-strand cDNA using the Mint cDNA synthesis kit, with a TRBC-specific oligonucleotide serving as the primer. After uracil-DNA glycosylase treatment, a first 18-cycle PCR used universal primers M1SS and BC2_uni_R on all cDNA. The original methods were these. For normalization, 1 million high-quality reads, each with a distinct molecular identifier, were randomly selected from each sample. Reads with shared molecular identifiers were discarded instead of being binned into consensus sequences. MiTCR, with a Q25 quality threshold and the strictest error-elimination algorithm, was used for CDR3 identification, clonotype clustering and error correction. A nonparametric unseen species model with Euler transformation was used to estimate a lower bound on total TCR beta diversity. Using fastp trimming at Q25 and MiXCR clonotype assembly, TCRdb reanalyzed the public sequencing data and kept in-frame beta chains. Each record represents a unique CDR3 protein, reported with the most common genes and DNA among its rows. It is TCRdb's table, rather than the study itself, that gives the V and J calls and clone size. Present in this sample are more than 650,000 distinct CDR3 sequences, about a fifth of which were seen just once. Around a fifth of the sample comes from the top ten.

This sequence originates from a man aged 65-85 years in good health. The chain joins TRBV5-1 to TRBJ1-4, with the D gene not clear enough to name. Sequencing input: blood. The DNA reads as follows: TGCGCCAGCAGCTCCGTAGCAACTAATGAAAAACTGTTTTTT. This translates into CASSSVATNEKLFF.